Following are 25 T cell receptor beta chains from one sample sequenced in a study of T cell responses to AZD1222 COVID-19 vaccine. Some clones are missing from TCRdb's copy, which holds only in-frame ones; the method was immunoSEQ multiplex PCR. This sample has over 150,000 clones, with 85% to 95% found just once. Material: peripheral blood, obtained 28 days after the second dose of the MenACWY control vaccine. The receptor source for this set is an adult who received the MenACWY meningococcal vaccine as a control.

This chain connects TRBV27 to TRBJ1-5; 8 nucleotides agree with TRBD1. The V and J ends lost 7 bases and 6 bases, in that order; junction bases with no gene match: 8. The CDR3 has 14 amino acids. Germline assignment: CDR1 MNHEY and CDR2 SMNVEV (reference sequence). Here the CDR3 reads CASKKQGVGQPQHF. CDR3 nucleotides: TGTGCCAGCAAAAAACAGGGGGTCGGTCAGCCCCAGCATTTT.

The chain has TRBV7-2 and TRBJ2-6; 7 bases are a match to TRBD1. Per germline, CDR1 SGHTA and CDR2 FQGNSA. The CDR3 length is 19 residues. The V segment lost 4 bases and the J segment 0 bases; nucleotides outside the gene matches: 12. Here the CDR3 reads CASSSVDRFTPSGANVLTF. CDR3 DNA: TGTGCCAGCAGCTCGGTGGACAGGTTTACCCCCTCTGGGGCCAACGTCCTGACTTTC. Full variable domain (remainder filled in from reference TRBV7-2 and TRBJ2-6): GAGVSQSPSNKVTEKGKDVELRCDPISGHTALYWYRQSLGQGLEFLIYFQGNSAPDKSGLPSDRFSAERTGGSVSTLTIQRTQQEDSAVYLCASSSVDRFTPSGANVLTFGAGSRLTVL.

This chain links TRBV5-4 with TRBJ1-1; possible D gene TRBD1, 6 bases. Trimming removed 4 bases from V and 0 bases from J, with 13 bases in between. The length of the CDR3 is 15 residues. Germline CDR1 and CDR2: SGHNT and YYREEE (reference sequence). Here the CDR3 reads CASSPRDTMNTEAFF. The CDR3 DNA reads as TGTGCCAGCAGCCCACGGGACACAATGAACACTGAAGCTTTCTTT.

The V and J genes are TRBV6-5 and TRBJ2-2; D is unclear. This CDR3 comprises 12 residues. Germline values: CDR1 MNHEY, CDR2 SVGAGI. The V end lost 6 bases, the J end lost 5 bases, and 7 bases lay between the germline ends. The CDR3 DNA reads TGTGCCAGCAGATCCGAAACCGGGGAGCTGTTTTTT. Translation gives CASRSETGELFF.

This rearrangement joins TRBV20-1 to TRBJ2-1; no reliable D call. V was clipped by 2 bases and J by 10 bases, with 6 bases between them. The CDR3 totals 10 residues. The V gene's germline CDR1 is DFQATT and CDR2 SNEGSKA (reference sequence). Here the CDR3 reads CSARIREQFF. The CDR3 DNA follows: TGCAGTGCTAGAATAAGAGAGCAGTTCTTC.

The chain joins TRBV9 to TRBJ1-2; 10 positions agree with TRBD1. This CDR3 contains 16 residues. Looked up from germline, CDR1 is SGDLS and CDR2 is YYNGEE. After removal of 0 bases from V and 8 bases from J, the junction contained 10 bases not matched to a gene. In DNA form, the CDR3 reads TGTGCCAGCAGCGTAGGGACAGGGGGTTCGGGTAGCGGCTACACCTTC. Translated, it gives CASSVGTGGSGSGYTF.

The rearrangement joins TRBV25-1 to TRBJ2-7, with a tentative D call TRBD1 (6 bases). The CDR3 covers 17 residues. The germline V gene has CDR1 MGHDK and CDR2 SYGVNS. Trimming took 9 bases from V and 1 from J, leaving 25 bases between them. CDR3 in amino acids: CASRPQGTTARSYEQYF. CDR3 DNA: TGTGCCAGTCGACCCCAGGGGACAACGGCACGTTCCTACGAGCAGTACTTC.

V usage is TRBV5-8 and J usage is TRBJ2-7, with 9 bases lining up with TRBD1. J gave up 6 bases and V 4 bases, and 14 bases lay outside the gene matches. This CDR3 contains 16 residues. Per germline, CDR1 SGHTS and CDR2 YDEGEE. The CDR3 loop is CASSPSSGTGGGEQYF. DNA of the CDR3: TGTGCCAGCAGCCCCTCCTCTGGCACAGGGGGCGGCGAGCAGTACTTC.

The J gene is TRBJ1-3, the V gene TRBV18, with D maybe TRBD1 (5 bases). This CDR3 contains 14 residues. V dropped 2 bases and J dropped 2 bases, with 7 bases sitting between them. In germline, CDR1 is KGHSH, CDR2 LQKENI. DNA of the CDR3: TGTGCCAGCTCACCAGGGGCCGCTGGAAACACCATATATTTT. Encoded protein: CASSPGAAGNTIYF.

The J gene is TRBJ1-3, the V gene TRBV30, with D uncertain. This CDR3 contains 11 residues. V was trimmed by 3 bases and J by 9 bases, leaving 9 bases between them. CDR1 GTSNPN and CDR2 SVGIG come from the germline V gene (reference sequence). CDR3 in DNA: TGTGCCTGGAGCGGACGATTCACCATATATTTT. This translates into CAWSGRFTIYF.

For the CDR3, the DNA is TGTGCCAGCAGCGTAGATAGCTGGGGGTACAATGAGCAGTTCTTC. Amino acid sequence: CASSVDSWGYNEQFF. The chain employs TRBV9 and TRBJ2-1, with D tentatively TRBD1 or TRBD2 (5 bases each). The CDR3 sequence is 15 residues long. CDR1 and CDR2 from the germline V gene are SGDLS and YYNGEE. V lost 0 bases and J 4 bases, leaving 11 bases between the germline ends.

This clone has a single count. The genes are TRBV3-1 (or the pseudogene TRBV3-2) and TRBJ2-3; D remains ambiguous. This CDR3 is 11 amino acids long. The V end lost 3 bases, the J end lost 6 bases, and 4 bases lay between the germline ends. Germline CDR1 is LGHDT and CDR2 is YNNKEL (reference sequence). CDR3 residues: CASSHGDTQYF. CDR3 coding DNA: TGTGCCAGCAGCCACGGGGATACGCAGTATTTT.

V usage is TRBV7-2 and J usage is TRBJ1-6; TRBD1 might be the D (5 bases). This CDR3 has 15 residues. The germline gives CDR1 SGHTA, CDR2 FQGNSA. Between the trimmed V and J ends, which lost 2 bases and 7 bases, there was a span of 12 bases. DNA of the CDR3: TGTGCCAGCAGCTTACGGGGGGTTCGCAATTCACCCCTCCACTTT. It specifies CASSLRGVRNSPLHF.

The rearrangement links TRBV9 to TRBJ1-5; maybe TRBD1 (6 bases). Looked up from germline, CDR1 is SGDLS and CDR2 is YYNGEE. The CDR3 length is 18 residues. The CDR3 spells CARDIRDTGQGKNQPQHF. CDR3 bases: TGTGCTAGAGACATCCGGGACACAGGACAAGGGAAAAATCAGCCCCAGCATTTT.

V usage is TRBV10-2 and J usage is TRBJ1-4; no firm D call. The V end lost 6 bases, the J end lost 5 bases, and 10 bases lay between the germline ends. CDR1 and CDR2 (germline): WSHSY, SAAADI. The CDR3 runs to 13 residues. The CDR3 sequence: CASRDPGNEKLFF. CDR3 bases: TGCGCCAGCAGGGACCCCGGGAATGAAAAACTGTTTTTT.

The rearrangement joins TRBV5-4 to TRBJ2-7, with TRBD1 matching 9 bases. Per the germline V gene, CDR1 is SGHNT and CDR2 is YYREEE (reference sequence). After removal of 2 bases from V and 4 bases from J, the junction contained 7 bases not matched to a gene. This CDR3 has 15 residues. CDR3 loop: CASSLGGQGGYEQYF. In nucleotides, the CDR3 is TGTGCCAGCAGCTTAGGGGGACAGGGAGGATACGAGCAGTACTTC.

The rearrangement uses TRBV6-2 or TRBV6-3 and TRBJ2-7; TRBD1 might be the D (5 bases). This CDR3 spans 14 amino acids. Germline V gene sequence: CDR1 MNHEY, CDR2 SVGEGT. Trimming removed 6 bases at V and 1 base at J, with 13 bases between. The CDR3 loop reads CASSTTGVSYEQYF. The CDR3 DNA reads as TGTGCCAGCAGCACAACAGGTGTTTCCTACGAGCAGTACTTC.

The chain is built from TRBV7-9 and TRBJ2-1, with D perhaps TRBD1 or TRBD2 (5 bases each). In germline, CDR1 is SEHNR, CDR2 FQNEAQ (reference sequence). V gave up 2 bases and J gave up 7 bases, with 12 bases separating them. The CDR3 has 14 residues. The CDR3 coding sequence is TGTGCCAGCAGCTTAATGCCCGGGACGAATGAGCAGTTCTTC. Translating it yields CASSLMPGTNEQFF.

In DNA form, the CDR3 reads TGCAGCGTTGACATAGCGAACACCGGGGAGCTGTTTTTT. It codes for CSVDIANTGELFF. J is TRBJ2-2 and V is TRBV29-1; no clear D. Germline CDR1 reads SQVTM; CDR2 reads ANQGSEA. V gave up 3 bases and J gave up 0 bases, with 5 bases separating them. The CDR3 extends over 13 amino acids.

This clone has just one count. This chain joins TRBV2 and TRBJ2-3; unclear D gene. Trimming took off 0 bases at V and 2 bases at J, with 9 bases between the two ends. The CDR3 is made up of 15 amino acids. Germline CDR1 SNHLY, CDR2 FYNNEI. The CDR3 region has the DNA TGTGCCAGCAGTGAAGCAGGGATGGCCACAGATACGCAGTATTTT. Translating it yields CASSEAGMATDTQYF.

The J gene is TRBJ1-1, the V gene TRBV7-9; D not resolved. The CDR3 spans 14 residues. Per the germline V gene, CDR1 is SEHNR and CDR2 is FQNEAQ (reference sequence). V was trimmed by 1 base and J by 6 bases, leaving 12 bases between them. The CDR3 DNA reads TGTGCCAGCAGCTTAGTAGGGTATGACGCTGAAGCTTTCTTT. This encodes CASSLVGYDAEAFF. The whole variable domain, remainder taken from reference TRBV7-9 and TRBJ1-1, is DTGVSQNPRHKITKRGQNVTFRCDPISEHNRLYWYRQTLGQGPEFLTYFQNEAQLEKSRLLSDRFSAERPKGSFSTLEIQRTEQGDSAMYLCASSLVGYDAEAFFGQGTRLTVV.

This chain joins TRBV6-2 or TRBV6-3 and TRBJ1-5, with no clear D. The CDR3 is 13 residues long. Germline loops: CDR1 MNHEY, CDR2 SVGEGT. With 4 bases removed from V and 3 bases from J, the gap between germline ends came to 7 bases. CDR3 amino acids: CASSFRDNQPQHF. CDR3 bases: TGTGCCAGCAGTTTCCGGGACAATCAGCCCCAGCATTTT.

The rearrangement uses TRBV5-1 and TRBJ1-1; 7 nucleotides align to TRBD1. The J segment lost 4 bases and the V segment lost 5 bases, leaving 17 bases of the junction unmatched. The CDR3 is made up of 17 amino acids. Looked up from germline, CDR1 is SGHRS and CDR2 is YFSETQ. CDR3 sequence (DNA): TGCGCCAGCAGTCAAATGAGGGGGCGCGAATCCCTCACTGAAGCTTTCTTT. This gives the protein CASSQMRGRESLTEAFF.

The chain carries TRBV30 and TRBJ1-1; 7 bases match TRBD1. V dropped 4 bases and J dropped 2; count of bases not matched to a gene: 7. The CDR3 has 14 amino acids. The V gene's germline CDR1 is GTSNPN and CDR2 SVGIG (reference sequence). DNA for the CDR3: TGTGCCTGGACCAAGGACAGGATCAACACTGAAGCTTTCTTT. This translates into CAWTKDRINTEAFF. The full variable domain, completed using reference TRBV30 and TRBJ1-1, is SQTIHQWPATLVQPVGSPLSLECTVEGTSNPNLYWYRQAAGRGLQLLFYSVGIGQISSEVPQNLSASRPQDRQFILSSKKLLLSDSGFYLCAWTKDRINTEAFFGQGTRLTVV.

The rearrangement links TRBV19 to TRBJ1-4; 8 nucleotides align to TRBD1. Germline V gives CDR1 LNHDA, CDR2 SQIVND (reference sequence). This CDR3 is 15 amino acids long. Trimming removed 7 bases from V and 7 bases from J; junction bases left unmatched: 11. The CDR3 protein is CASKPRTGLPEKLFF. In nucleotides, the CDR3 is TGTGCCAGTAAGCCGAGGACAGGGCTTCCTGAAAAACTGTTTTTT. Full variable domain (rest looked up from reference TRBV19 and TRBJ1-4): DGGITQSPKYLFRKEGQNVTLSCEQNLNHDAMYWYRQDPGQGLRLIYYSQIVNDFQKGDIAEGYSVSREKKESFPLTVTSAQKNPTAFYLCASKPRTGLPEKLFFGSGTQLSVL.